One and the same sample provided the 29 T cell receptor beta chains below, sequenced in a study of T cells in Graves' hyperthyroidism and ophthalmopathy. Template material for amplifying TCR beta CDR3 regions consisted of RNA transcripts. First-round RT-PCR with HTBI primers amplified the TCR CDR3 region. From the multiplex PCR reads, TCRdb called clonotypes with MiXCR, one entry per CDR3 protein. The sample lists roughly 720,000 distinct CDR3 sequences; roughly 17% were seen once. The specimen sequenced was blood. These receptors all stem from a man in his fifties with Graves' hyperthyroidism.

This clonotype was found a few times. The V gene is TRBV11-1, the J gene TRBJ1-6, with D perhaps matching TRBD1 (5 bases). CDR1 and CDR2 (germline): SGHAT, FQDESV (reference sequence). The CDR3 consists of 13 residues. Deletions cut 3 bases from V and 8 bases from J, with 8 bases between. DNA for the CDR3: TGTGCCAGCAGCTTGGGGGAGGATTCACCCCTCCACTTT. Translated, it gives CASSLGEDSPLHF.

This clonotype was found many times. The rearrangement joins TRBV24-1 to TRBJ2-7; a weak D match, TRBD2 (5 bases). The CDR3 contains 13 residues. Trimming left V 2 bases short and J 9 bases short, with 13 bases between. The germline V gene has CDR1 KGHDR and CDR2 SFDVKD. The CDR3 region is CATSDWTRGVQYF. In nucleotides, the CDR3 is TGTGCCACCAGTGATTGGACTCGCGGCGTGCAGTACTTC.

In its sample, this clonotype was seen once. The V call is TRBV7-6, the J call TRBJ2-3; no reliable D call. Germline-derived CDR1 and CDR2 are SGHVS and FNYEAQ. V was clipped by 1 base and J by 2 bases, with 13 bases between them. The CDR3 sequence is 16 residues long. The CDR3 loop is CASSLVLDGTTDTQYF. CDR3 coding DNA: TGTGCCAGCAGCTTAGTCCTAGACGGAACCACAGATACGCAGTATTTT.

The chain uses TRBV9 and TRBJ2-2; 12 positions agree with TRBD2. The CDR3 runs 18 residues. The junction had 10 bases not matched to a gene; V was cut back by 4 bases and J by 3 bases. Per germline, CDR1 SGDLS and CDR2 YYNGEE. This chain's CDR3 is CASSPRLAGVGDTGELFF. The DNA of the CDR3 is TGTGCCAGCAGCCCTCGACTAGCGGGAGTTGGTGACACCGGGGAGCTGTTTTTT.

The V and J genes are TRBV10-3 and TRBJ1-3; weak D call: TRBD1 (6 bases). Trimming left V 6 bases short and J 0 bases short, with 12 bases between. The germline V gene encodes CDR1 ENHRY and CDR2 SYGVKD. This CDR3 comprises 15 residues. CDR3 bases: TGTGCCATCAGGGCGGCGGACAGCTCTGGAAACACCATATATTTT. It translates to CAIRAADSSGNTIYF.

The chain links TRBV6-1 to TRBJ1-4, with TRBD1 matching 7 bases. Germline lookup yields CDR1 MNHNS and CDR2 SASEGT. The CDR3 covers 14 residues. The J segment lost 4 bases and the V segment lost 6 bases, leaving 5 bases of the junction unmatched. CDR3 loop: CASRPTGRNEKLFF. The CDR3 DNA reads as TGTGCCAGCAGACCGACAGGGCGTAATGAAAAACTGTTTTTT.

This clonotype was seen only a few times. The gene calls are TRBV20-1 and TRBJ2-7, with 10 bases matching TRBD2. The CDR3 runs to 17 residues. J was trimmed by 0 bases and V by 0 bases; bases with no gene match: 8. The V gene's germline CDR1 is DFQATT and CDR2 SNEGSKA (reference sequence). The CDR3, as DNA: TGCAGTGCTAGAGATTTCCTCCCTAGCGGGGGCTCCTACGAGCAGTACTTC. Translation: CSARDFLPSGGSYEQYF.

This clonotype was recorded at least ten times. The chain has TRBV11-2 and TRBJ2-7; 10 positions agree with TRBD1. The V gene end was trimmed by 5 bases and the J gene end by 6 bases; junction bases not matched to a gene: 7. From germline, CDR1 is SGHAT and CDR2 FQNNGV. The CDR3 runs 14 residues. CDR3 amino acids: CASSPDRGKLEQYF. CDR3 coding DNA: TGTGCCAGCAGCCCGGACAGGGGGAAGCTCGAGCAGTACTTC.

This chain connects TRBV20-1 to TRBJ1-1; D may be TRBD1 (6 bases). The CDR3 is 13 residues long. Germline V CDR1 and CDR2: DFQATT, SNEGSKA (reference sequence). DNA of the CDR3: TGCAGGGCTTTGGAAGGGGGGAACACTGAAGCTTTCTTT. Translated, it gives CRALEGGNTEAFF.

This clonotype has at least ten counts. CDR3 in DNA: TGTGCCAGCAGTGATTCGACTAGCGGGAGGAAGGTGGGAGTCTACAATGAGCAGTTCTTC. Translated: CASSDSTSGRKVGVYNEQFF. The chain carries TRBV28 and TRBJ2-1; 13 nucleotides align to TRBD2. CDR1 and CDR2 (germline): MDHEN, SYDVKM. V dropped 5 bases and J dropped 3; count of bases not matched to a gene: 16. The CDR3 spans 20 residues. The whole variable domain, filled in from reference TRBV28 and TRBJ2-1, reads DVKVTQSSRYLVKRTGEKVFLECVQDMDHENMFWYRQDPGLGLRLIYFSYDVKMKEKGDIPEGYSVSREKKERFSLILESASTNQTSMYLCASSDSTSGRKVGVYNEQFFGPGTRLTVL.

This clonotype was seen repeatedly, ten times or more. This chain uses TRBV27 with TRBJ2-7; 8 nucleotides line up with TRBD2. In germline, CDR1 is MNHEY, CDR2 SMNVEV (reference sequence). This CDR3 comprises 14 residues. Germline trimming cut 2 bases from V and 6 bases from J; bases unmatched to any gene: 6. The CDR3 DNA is TGTGCCAGCAGTTTAAGCGGGAGTTATACCGAGCAGTACTTC. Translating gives CASSLSGSYTEQYF.

This CDR3 reads CASSLAGQNYGYTF. The CDR3 bases are TGTGCCAGCAGCTTAGCCGGACAGAACTATGGCTACACCTTC. This sequence joins TRBV7-9 and TRBJ1-2; D is perhaps TRBD1 (6 bases). CDR1 is SEHNR, CDR2 FQNEAQ, per germline (reference sequence). The CDR3 is 14 residues long. Trimming removed 0 bases from V and 2 bases from J, with 7 bases in between.

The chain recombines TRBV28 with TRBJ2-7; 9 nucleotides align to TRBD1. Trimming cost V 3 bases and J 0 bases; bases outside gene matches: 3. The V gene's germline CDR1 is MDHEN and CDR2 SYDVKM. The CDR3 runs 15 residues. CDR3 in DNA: TGTGCCAGCAGTTTCCTGGACAGGGGCTCCTACGAGCAGTACTTC. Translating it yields CASSFLDRGSYEQYF.

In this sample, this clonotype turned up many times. The CDR3 region is CATSLGPSYEQYF. The DNA for the CDR3 is TGTGCCACCTCCTTGGGGCCGAGCTACGAGCAGTACTTC. The gene calls are TRBV27 and TRBJ2-7; D perhaps matches TRBD1 (5 bases). Germline lookup yields CDR1 MNHEY and CDR2 SMNVEV (reference sequence). The CDR3 length is 13 residues. V was clipped by 10 bases and J by 3 bases, with 16 bases between them.

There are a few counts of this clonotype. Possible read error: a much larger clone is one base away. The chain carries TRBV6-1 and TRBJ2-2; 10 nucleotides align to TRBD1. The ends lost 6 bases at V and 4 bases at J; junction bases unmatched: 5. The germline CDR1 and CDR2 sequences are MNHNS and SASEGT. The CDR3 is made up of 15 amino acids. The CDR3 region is CASSSGQGSTGELFF. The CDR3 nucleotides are TGTGCCAGCAGCTCGGGACAGGGGAGCACCGGGGAGCTGTTTTTT.

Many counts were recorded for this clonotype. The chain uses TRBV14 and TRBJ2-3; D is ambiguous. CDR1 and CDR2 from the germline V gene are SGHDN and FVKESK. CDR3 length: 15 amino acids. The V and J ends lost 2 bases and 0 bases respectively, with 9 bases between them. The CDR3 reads CASSQRDKSTDTQYF. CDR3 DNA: TGTGCCAGCAGCCAACGTGACAAGAGCACAGATACGCAGTATTTT.

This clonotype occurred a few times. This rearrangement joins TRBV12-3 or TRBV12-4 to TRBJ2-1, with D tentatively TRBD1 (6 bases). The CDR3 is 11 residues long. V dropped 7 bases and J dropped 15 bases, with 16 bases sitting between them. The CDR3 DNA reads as TGTGCCAGCACCTGGGGGCCAACCCGGTTCTTC. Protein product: CASTWGPTRFF.

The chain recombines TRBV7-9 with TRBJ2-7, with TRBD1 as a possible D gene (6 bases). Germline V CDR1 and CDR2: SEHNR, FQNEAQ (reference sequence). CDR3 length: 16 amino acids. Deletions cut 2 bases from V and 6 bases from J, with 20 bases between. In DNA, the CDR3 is TGTGCCAGCAGCTTACGTGTCGGACAGTATATCGCCGAGCAGTACTTC. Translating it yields CASSLRVGQYIAEQYF. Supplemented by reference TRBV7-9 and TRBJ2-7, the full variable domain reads DTGVSQNPRHKITKRGQNVTFRCDPISEHNRLYWYRQTLGQGPEFLTYFQNEAQLEKSRLLSDRFSAERPKGSFSTLEIQRTEQGDSAMYLCASSLRVGQYIAEQYFGPGTRLTVT.

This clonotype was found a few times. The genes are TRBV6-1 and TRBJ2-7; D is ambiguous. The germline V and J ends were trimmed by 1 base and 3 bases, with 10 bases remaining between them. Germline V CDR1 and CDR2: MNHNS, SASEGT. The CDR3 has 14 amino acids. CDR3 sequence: CASSEGTADYEQYF. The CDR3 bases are TGTGCCAGCAGTGAAGGGACCGCTGACTACGAGCAGTACTTC.

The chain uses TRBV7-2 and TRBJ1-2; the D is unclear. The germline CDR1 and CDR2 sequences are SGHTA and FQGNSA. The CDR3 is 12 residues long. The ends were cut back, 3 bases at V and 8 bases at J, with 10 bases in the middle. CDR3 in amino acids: CASSLTPGGYTF. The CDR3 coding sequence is TGTGCCAGCAGCTTGACTCCGGGGGGCTACACCTTC.

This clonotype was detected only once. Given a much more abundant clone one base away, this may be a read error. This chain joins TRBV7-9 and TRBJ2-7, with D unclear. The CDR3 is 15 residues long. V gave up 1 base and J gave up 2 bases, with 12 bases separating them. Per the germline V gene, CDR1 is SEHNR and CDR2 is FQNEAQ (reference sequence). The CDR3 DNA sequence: TGTGCCAGCAGCTTAGATGAAGGGCGGACCTACGAGCAGTACTTC. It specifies CASSLDEGRTYEQYF.

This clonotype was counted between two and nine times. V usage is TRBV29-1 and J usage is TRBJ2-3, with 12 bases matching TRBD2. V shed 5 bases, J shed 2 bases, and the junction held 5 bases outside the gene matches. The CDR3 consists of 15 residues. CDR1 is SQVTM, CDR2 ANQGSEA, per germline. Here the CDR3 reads CSVMTSGGTTDTQYF. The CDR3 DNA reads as TGCAGCGTTATGACTAGCGGGGGAACCACAGATACGCAGTATTTT.

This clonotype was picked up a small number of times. This CDR3 reads CASSLVVGNTIYF. The CDR3 DNA reads as TGCGCCAGCAGCTTGGTGGTCGGGAACACCATATATTTT. This chain connects TRBV5-1 to TRBJ1-3; D is ambiguous. The CDR3 runs to 13 residues. Trimming removed 0 bases at V and 7 bases at J, with 8 bases between. Germline CDR1 is SGHRS and CDR2 is YFSETQ.

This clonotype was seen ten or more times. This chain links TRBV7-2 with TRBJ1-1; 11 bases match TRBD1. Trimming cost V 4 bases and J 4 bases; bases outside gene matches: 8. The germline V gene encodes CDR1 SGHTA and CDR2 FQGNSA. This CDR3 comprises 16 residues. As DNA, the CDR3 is TGTGCCAGCAGCTATACGTCCGGGACAGGGGGCACTGAAGCTTTCTTT. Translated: CASSYTSGTGGTEAFF.

In DNA, the CDR3 is TGTGCCAGTAGTATACTAGCGCAGAGCACAGATACGCAGTATTTT. Its translation is CASSILAQSTDTQYF. The genes are TRBV19 and TRBJ2-3, with a tentative D call TRBD2 (6 bases). The V end lost 2 bases, the J end lost 0 bases, and 9 bases lay between the germline ends. This CDR3 spans 15 amino acids. CDR1 is LNHDA and CDR2 is SQIVND in the germline V gene (reference sequence).

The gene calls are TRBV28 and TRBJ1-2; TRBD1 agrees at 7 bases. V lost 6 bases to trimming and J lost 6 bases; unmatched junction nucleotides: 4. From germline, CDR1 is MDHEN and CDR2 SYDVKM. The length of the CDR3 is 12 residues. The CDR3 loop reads CASRGTADGYTF. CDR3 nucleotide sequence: TGTGCCAGCAGAGGGACAGCCGATGGCTACACCTTC.

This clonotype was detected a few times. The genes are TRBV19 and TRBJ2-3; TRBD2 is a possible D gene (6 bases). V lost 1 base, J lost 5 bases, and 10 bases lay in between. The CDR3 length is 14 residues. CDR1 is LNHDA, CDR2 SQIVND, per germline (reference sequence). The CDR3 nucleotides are TGTGCCAGTAGTATAGGGACCGGGGGAGATACGCAGTATTTT. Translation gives CASSIGTGGDTQYF.

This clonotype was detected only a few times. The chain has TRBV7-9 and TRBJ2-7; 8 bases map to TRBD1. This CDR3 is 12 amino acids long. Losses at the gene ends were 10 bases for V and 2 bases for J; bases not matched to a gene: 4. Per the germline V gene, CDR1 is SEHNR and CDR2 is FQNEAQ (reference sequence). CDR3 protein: CATDRGPYEQYF. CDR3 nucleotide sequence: TGTGCCACCGACAGGGGTCCCTACGAGCAGTACTTC. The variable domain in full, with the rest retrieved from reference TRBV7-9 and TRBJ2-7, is DTGVSQNPRHKITKRGQNVTFRCDPISEHNRLYWYRQTLGQGPEFLTYFQNEAQLEKSRLLSDRFSAERPKGSFSTLEIQRTEQGDSAMYLCATDRGPYEQYFGPGTRLTVT.

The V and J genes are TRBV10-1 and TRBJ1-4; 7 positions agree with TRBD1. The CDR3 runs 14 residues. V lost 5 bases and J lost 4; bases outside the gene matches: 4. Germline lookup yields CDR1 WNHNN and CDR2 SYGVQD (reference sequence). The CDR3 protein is CASSPGTDNEKLFF. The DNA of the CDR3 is TGCGCCAGCAGTCCCGGGACAGATAATGAAAAACTGTTTTTT.